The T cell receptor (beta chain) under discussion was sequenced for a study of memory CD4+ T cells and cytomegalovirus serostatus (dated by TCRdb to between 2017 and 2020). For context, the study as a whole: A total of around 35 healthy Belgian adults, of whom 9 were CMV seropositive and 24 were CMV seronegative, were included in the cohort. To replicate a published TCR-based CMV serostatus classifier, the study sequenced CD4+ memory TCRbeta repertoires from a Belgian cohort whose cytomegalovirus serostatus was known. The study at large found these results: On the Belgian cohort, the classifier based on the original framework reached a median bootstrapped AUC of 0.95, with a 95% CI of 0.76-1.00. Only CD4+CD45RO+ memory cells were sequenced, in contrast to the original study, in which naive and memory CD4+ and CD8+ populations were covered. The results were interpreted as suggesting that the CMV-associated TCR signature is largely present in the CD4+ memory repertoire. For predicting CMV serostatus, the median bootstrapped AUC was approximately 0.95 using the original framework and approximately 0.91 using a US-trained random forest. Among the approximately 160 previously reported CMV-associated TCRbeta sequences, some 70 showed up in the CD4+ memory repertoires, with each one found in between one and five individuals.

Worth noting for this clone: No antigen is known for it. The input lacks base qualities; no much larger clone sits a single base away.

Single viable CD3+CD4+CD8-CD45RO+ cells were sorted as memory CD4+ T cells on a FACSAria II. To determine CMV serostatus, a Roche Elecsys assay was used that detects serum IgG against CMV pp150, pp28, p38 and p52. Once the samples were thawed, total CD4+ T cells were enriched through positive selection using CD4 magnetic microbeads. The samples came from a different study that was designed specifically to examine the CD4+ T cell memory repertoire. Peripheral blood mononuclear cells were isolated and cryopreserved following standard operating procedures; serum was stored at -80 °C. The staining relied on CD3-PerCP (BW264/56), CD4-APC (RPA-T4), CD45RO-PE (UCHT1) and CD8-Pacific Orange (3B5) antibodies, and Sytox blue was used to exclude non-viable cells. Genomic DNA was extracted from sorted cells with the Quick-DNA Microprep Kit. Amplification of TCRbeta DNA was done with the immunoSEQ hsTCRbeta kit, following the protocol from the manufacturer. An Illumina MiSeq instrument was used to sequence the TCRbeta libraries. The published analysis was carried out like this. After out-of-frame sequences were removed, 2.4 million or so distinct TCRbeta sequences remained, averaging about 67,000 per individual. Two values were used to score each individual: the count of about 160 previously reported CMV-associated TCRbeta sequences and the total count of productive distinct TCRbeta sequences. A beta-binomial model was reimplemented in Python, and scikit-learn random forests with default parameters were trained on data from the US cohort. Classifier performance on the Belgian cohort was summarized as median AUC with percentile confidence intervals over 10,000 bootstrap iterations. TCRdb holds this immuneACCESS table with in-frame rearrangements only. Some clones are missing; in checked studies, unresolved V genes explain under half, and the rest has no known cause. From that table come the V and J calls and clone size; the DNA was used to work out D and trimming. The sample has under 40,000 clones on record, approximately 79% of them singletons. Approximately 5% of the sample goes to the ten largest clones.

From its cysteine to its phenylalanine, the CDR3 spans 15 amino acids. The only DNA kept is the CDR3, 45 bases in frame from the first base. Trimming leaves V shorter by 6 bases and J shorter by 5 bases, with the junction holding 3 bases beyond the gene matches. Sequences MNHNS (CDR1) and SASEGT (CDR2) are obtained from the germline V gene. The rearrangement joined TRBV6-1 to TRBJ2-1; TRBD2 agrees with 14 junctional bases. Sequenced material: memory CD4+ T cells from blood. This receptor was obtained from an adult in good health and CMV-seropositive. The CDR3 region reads CASRKGLAGDNEQFF. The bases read TGTGCCAGCAGGAAGGGACTAGCGGGGGACAATGAGCAGTTCTTC.